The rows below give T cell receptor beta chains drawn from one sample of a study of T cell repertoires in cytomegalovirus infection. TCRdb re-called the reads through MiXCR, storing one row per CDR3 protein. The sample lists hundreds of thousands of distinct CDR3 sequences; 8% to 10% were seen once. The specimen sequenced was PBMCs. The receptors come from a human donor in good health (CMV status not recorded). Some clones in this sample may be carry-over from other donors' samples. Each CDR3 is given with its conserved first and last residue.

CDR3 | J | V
CASRIYSNQPQHF | TRBJ1-5 | TRBV6-1
CSQRRGLASTDTQYF | TRBJ2-3 | TRBV2
CASGRSGTGSPLGNIQYF | TRBJ2-4 | TRBV28
CASRLGLAGLFETQYF | TRBJ2-5 | TRBV6-6
CASSLEGPKETQYF | TRBJ2-5 | TRBV5-1
CASSHPQGIGGEQFF | TRBJ2-1 | TRBV6-1
CASSLGRDRVRNEQFF | TRBJ2-1 | TRBV7-7
CASSWGGGNDNEQFF | TRBJ2-1 | TRBV5-6
CSARGGGGNTIYF | TRBJ1-3 | TRBV20-1
CAGPPSLIKKETQYF | TRBJ2-5 | TRBV2
CAISEKLREEQYF | TRBJ2-7 | TRBV10-3
CASSEAGLAGYTYEQYF | TRBJ2-7 | TRBV2
CASREPGQGANEQFF | TRBJ2-1 | TRBV28
CASSLAQGMNTEAFF | TRBJ1-1 | TRBV7-2
CASSLGTTSPQAFF | TRBJ1-1 | TRBV5-6
CASSFPGQGSGEANYGYTF | TRBJ1-2 | TRBV28
CSVAGQGTKNIQYF | TRBJ2-4 | TRBV29-1
CASSLHRDYGYTF | TRBJ1-2 | TRBV5-1
CASSQNQGINEKLFF | TRBJ1-4 | TRBV7-6
CASTPLRAGGEAFF | TRBJ1-1 | TRBV7-8
CASSFRTGELFF | TRBJ2-2 | TRBV7-3
CASSPAGWAGAGELFF | TRBJ2-2 | TRBV6-5
CASSFGGETNTEAFF | TRBJ1-1 | TRBV7-2
CASSLEQINIQYF | TRBJ2-4 | TRBV7-2
CASSLNLFYEQYF | TRBJ2-7 | TRBV12-3/TRBV12-4
CSARRASGGAGFSGTQYF | TRBJ2-5 | TRBV20-1
CASSLSSALANYGYTF | TRBJ1-2 | TRBV7-2
CASSPKGLGTDTQYF | TRBJ2-3 | TRBV7-8
CSARDPGFYEQYF | TRBJ2-7 | TRBV20-1
CASSLVGFRNEQFF | TRBJ2-1 | TRBV7-9
CASSLPVAGGRAETQYF | TRBJ2-5 | TRBV5-7
CSAKDHEMNTEAFF | TRBJ1-1 | TRBV20-1
CASSPWGPYGYTF | TRBJ1-2 | TRBV7-2
CASSGTSRQETQYF | TRBJ2-5 | TRBV2
CASSGAPGPLNTNNEQFF | TRBJ2-1 | TRBV6-2/TRBV6-3
CATSDRTSGANGEQFF | TRBJ2-1 | TRBV24-1
CAISESQNQPQHF | TRBJ1-5 | TRBV10-3
CASRPPGQTNYGYTF | TRBJ1-2 | TRBV5-1
CASRQYGTRGQETQYF | TRBJ2-5 | TRBV5-1
CASSHRDLGTGELFF | TRBJ2-2 | TRBV19
CASRVGGVGQETQYF | TRBJ2-5 | TRBV7-9
CASSQPLSTRVQSAQHF | TRBJ1-5 | TRBV23-1
CASTLGDGRNIQYF | TRBJ2-4 | TRBV28
CASRGSHLGLNTEAFF | TRBJ1-1 | TRBV25-1
CASSGQLQETQYF | TRBJ2-5 | TRBV19
CASRSRLAGQETQYF | TRBJ2-5 | TRBV7-9
CASSLRRGPLETQYF | TRBJ2-5 | TRBV7-2
CATSGRVTDTQYF | TRBJ2-3 | TRBV15
CSARRGQAGNTIYF | TRBJ1-3 | TRBV20-1
CASRRSNSPLHF | TRBJ1-6 | TRBV12-3/TRBV12-4